This T cell receptor beta chain appears in the sequencing data of a study of blood T cell repertoires in COVID-19. Germline V gene lookup returns CDR1 LGHNA and CDR2 YSLEER. The trim removed 0 bases at V and 5 bases at J, leaving 3 bases unmatched. The CDR3 extends over 16 amino acids. Sequencing used immunoSEQ multiplex PCR; TCRdb keeps in-frame clones, though not all of them. The sample contains approximately 330,000 clones, 90% of which appear only once. Specimen: peripheral blood. The clonotype was recovered from a woman aged 40 to 50 with COVID-19, enrolled during active disease. The chain is built from TRBV4-3 and TRBJ1-6; 8 bases align to TRBD1. The chain's CDR3 is CASSQDPTGDNSPLHF. For the CDR3, the DNA is TGCGCCAGCAGCCAAGACCCGACAGGGGATAATTCACCCCTCCACTTT.